One and the same sample provided the 29 T cell receptor beta chains below, sequenced in a study of blood T cell repertoires in COVID-19. TCRdb keeps only in-frame clones here, not all; method: immunoSEQ multiplex PCR. The data contain 250,000 to 350,000 clones, about nine tenths of them seen just once; the ten biggest clones take up around 3%. Sequenced input: PBMCs or T cells enriched from blood (not recorded which). The receptors shown here come from a woman in her forties or fifties who had recovered from COVID-19.

The rearrangement links TRBV10-3 to TRBJ2-5; the D gene is possibly TRBD1 (5 bases). The CDR3 consists of 14 residues. Germline CDR1 ENHRY, CDR2 SYGVKD. The ends were cut back, 8 bases at V and 4 bases at J, with 17 bases in the middle. CDR3 in DNA: TGTGCCATCTCGGCCGGGTCCACAGGAGAGACCCAGTACTTC. Amino acids: CAISAGSTGETQYF.

The chain links TRBV30 to TRBJ1-4; D ambiguous. V lost 4 bases, J lost 5 bases, and 11 bases lay in between. Germline V lookup: CDR1 GTSNPN, CDR2 SVGIG (reference sequence). This CDR3 spans 13 amino acids. In DNA form, the CDR3 reads TGTGCCTGGAATCATGGGAGGAATGAAAAACTGTTTTTT. Its protein product is CAWNHGRNEKLFF.

V usage is TRBV29-1 and J usage is TRBJ2-4; TRBD2 agrees at 7 bases. The CDR3 spans 14 residues. V lost 4 bases, J lost 1 base, and 4 bases stayed unmatched. CDR1 SQVTM and CDR2 ANQGSEA come from the germline V gene. For the CDR3, the DNA is TGCAGCGTTGCTCCACTAGCGGCCAAAAACATTCAGTACTTC. This codes for CSVAPLAAKNIQYF.

The chain links TRBV30 to TRBJ2-1; 11 bases map to TRBD2. The CDR3 has 18 amino acids. CDR1 and CDR2 from the germline V gene are GTSNPN and SVGIG (reference sequence). Germline trimming cut 0 bases from V and 1 base from J; bases unmatched to any gene: 8. The CDR3 sequence is CAWSVGLAGGLSYNEQFF. For the CDR3, the DNA is TGTGCCTGGAGTGTGGGTTTAGCGGGAGGGTTATCCTACAATGAGCAGTTCTTC.

The genes are TRBV25-1 and TRBJ1-1; a possible D gene is TRBD1 (5 bases). The germline V gene encodes CDR1 MGHDK and CDR2 SYGVNS. Trimming removed 1 base from V and 2 bases from J, with 11 bases in between. This CDR3 comprises 15 residues. This chain's CDR3 is CASSEWMGPNTEAFF. CDR3 nucleotides: TGTGCCAGCAGTGAATGGATGGGGCCCAACACTGAAGCTTTCTTT.

The rearrangement uses TRBV3-1 (or the pseudogene TRBV3-2) and TRBJ1-1, with 8 bases identical to TRBD1. Germline trimming cut 5 bases from V and 5 bases from J; bases unmatched to any gene: 4. The CDR3 covers 13 residues. The germline gives CDR1 LGHDT, CDR2 YNNKEL (reference sequence). The CDR3: CASSNRGETEAFF. In DNA form, the CDR3 reads TGTGCCAGCAGCAACAGGGGGGAGACTGAAGCTTTCTTT.

The chain combines TRBV7-8 with TRBJ2-5; TRBD1 aligns across 9 bases. This CDR3 contains 15 residues. J lost 3 bases, V lost 3 bases, and 5 bases had no gene match. Germline CDR1 SGHVS, CDR2 FQNEAQ. In DNA, the CDR3 is TGTGCCAGCAGCTTGACCGGGACAGGGAAAGAGACCCAGTACTTC. Protein: CASSLTGTGKETQYF.

The chain employs TRBV7-2 and TRBJ2-1; perhaps TRBD1 as D (6 bases). This CDR3 region has 15 residues. Trimming shortened V by 6 bases and J by 3 bases, and 15 bases separated the two germline ends. Germline CDR1 is SGHTA and CDR2 is FQGNSA. The CDR3 sequence: CASSFTRDNYNEQFF. In DNA, the CDR3 is TGTGCCAGCAGTTTTACCCGGGACAACTACAATGAGCAGTTCTTC.

The chain joins TRBV7-9 to TRBJ2-3; 12 nucleotides match TRBD2. Germline CDR1 is SEHNR and CDR2 is FQNEAQ (reference sequence). Trimming cost V 5 bases and J 5 bases; bases outside gene matches: 8. The CDR3 has 16 residues. The CDR3 sequence: CASSTRLAGAGDTQYF. The CDR3 nucleotides read TGTGCCAGCAGCACAAGACTAGCGGGAGCGGGAGATACGCAGTATTTT.

This clone turned up a few times. Distinct nucleotide sequences in the sample also encode this CDR3. The rearrangement links TRBV28 to TRBJ1-5; 8 positions match TRBD1. Germline lookup yields CDR1 MDHEN and CDR2 SYDVKM. The trim removed 2 bases at V and 2 bases at J, leaving 2 bases unmatched. This CDR3 contains 15 residues. CDR3 protein: CASSLRGQGNQPQHF. CDR3 bases: TGTGCCAGCAGTTTAAGGGGACAGGGCAATCAGCCCCAGCATTTT.

The chain recombines TRBV11-2 with TRBJ1-2; no clear D gene. This CDR3 has 14 residues. The germline V and J ends were trimmed by 4 bases and 8 bases, with 17 bases remaining between them. The germline gives CDR1 SGHAT, CDR2 FQNNGV. The CDR3 loop reads CASSSNPPYSGYTF. The CDR3 DNA sequence: TGTGCCAGCAGCTCCAACCCCCCATACTCGGGCTACACCTTC.

The chain employs TRBV6-2 or TRBV6-3 and TRBJ1-1; D remains ambiguous. This CDR3 is 12 amino acids long. Germline assignment: CDR1 MNHEY and CDR2 SVGEGT. The ends were cut back, 2 bases at V and 8 bases at J, with 9 bases in the middle. DNA for the CDR3: TGTGCCAGCAGTTACGTCGGAGGGGAAGCTTTCTTT. This codes for CASSYVGGEAFF.

The CDR3 loop reads CASSITGTRYGYTF. Here the CDR3 DNA reads TGTGCCAGTAGTATAACCGGGACACGGTATGGCTACACCTTC. This chain uses TRBV19 with TRBJ1-2; D is perhaps TRBD1 (6 bases). Trimming stripped 2 bases from V and 5 bases from J, with 12 bases between. Per the germline V gene, CDR1 is LNHDA and CDR2 is SQIVND (reference sequence). The CDR3 is 14 amino acids.

The table lists this clone with a few counts. The rearrangement links TRBV30 to TRBJ1-5; D is perhaps TRBD1 (5 bases). There are 11 residues in the CDR3. Germline assignment: CDR1 GTSNPN and CDR2 SVGIG (reference sequence). CDR3 sequence reads: CAGGRDQPQHF. CDR3 bases: TGTGCGGGCGGCAGGGATCAGCCCCAGCATTTT.

The chain employs TRBV3-1 (or the pseudogene TRBV3-2) and TRBJ1-1; D is possibly TRBD1 (6 bases). Germline CDR1 reads LGHDT; CDR2 reads YNNKEL (reference sequence). The V gene lost 6 bases and the J gene lost 6 bases, with 11 bases spanning the gap. CDR3 size: 12 residues. CDR3 nucleotide sequence: TGTGCCAGCAGGTCGACAGGCGCTGAAGCTTTCTTT. This codes for CASRSTGAEAFF.

This sequence joins TRBV4-3 and TRBJ2-3, with 13 nucleotides matching TRBD2. Per the germline V gene, CDR1 is LGHNA and CDR2 is YSLEER. The ends lost 0 bases at V and 4 bases at J; junction bases unmatched: 10. CDR3 size: 19 residues. The CDR3 DNA reads TGCGCCAGCAGCCAAGAAATTGGAGGACTAGCGGGAGCGGCAGATACGCAGTATTTT. Translation: CASSQEIGGLAGAADTQYF.

This clone was found a few times. This chain links TRBV19 with TRBJ1-1, with D hard to call. The CDR3 loop spans 14 amino acids. The germline gives CDR1 LNHDA, CDR2 SQIVND (reference sequence). V shed 7 bases and J shed 1 base, with 13 bases lying between them. DNA for the CDR3: TGTGCCAGTACCAAAACCGGCGGGAACACTGAAGCTTTCTTT. Translation: CASTKTGGNTEAFF.

This chain connects TRBV28 to TRBJ1-6; the D is unclear. Germline V gives CDR1 MDHEN, CDR2 SYDVKM. This CDR3 comprises 13 residues. The germline V and J ends were trimmed by 5 bases and 9 bases, with 11 bases remaining between them. The CDR3 coding sequence is TGTGCCAGCAGTCAACCGGGAACTTCACCCCTCCACTTT. Its translation: CASSQPGTSPLHF.

The V gene is TRBV6-6, the J gene TRBJ2-2; 10 nucleotides match TRBD2. The ends lost 5 bases at V and 2 bases at J; junction bases unmatched: 8. There are 17 residues in the CDR3. Germline V gene sequence: CDR1 MNHNY, CDR2 SVGAGI (reference sequence). In nucleotides, the CDR3 is TGTGCCAGCAGTCCACCGGGACTAGCGATCAACACCGGGGAGCTGTTTTTT. Amino acids: CASSPPGLAINTGELFF.

J is TRBJ1-5 and V is TRBV4-2, with TRBD1 identical over 7 bases. The CDR3 consists of 16 residues. Germline CDR1 and CDR2: LGHNA and YNFKEQ. V trimming: 4 bases; J trimming: 4 bases; junction bases outside the gene matches: 10. In DNA form, the CDR3 reads TGTGCCAGCAGCCCAACGAGACAGGGTGGAAATCAGCCCCAGCATTTT. Its protein is CASSPTRQGGNQPQHF.

V and J are TRBV24-1 and TRBJ2-3, with TRBD1 as a possible D gene (7 bases). Germline values: CDR1 KGHDR, CDR2 SFDVKD. The CDR3 spans 15 residues. Trimming took 5 bases from V and 3 from J, leaving 14 bases between them. DNA for the CDR3: TGTGCCACCAGTGGCGGGGACAGAATGACAGATACGCAGTATTTT. Translating it yields CATSGGDRMTDTQYF.

The chain uses TRBV10-1 and TRBJ2-1, with 11 positions matching TRBD2. The CDR3 extends over 15 amino acids. The V segment lost 5 bases and the J segment 8 bases; nucleotides outside the gene matches: 8. Germline CDR1 is WNHNN and CDR2 is SYGVQD (reference sequence). The CDR3 sequence is CASSKTSGINHEQFF. In nucleotides, the CDR3 is TGCGCCAGCAGTAAGACTAGCGGGATTAACCATGAGCAGTTCTTC.

The count of this clone is one. The chain links TRBV9 to TRBJ2-1; 7 bases are a match to TRBD2. Germline V gene lookup returns CDR1 SGDLS and CDR2 YYNGEE. The CDR3 is made up of 15 amino acids. V shed 3 bases, J shed 9 bases, and the junction held 12 bases outside the gene matches. DNA for the CDR3: TGTGCCAGCAGCGCGACTAGCACAACGCCGGGTGAGCAGTTCTTC. Protein sequence: CASSATSTTPGEQFF.

This clone was seen a few times. The identical CDR3 is also encoded by other nucleotide sequences in the sample. V gene TRBV7-9 combines with J gene TRBJ1-4, with 7 positions matching TRBD1. CDR1 SEHNR and CDR2 FQNEAQ come from the germline V gene (reference sequence). The CDR3 has 15 amino acids. V lost 6 bases, J lost 3 bases, and 7 bases stayed unmatched. The chain's CDR3 is CASRRQGAANEKLFF. CDR3 DNA: TGTGCCAGCAGAAGACAGGGAGCAGCTAATGAAAAACTGTTTTTT.

The rearrangement links TRBV2 to TRBJ2-1, with TRBD2 matching 13 bases. Germline values: CDR1 SNHLY, CDR2 FYNNEI. This CDR3 spans 17 amino acids. V lost 6 bases, J lost 3 bases, and 8 bases stayed unmatched. The CDR3, as DNA: TGTGCCAGCAGGGCGGGACTAGCGGGGTTCGACTACAATGAGCAGTTCTTC. Its translation is CASRAGLAGFDYNEQFF.

The chain recombines TRBV11-3 with TRBJ2-1; 10 bases are a match to TRBD2. With 5 bases clipped from V and 7 bases from J, the junction kept 20 bases outside the gene matches. The V gene's germline CDR1 is SGHNT and CDR2 YENEEA. The CDR3 length is 19 residues. The chain's CDR3 is CASSPEGGALLAGENEQFF. In DNA, the CDR3 is TGTGCCAGCAGCCCAGAAGGGGGGGCATTGCTAGCGGGAGAAAATGAGCAGTTCTTC.

V and J are TRBV29-1 and TRBJ1-2; tentative D call: TRBD1 (5 bases). Per germline, CDR1 SQVTM and CDR2 ANQGSEA. The CDR3 runs 12 residues. Deletions cut 3 bases from V and 2 bases from J, with 7 bases between. CDR3 bases: TGCAGCGTTGATGGGGGGAACTATGGCTACACCTTC. It encodes CSVDGGNYGYTF.

The chain combines TRBV5-6 with TRBJ1-2; 8 nucleotides match TRBD1. CDR3 size: 15 residues. Germline V gene sequence: CDR1 SGHDT, CDR2 YYEEEE. Unmatched junction bases numbered 10, after V lost 4 bases and J lost 5 bases. This chain's CDR3 is CASSEPGQEIYGYTF. The CDR3 coding sequence is TGTGCCAGCAGCGAGCCGGGACAGGAGATATATGGCTACACCTTC. The entire variable domain, with the rest obtained from reference TRBV5-6 and TRBJ1-2, is as follows: DAGVTQSPTHLIKTRGQQVTLRCSPKSGHDTVSWYQQALGQGPQFIFQYYEEEERQRGNFPDRFSGHQFPNYSSELNVNALLLGDSALYLCASSEPGQEIYGYTFGSGTRLTVV.

The chain links TRBV4-2 to TRBJ1-3, with no clear D. The CDR3 covers 19 residues. V gave up 1 base and J gave up 3 bases, with 22 bases separating them. The V gene's germline CDR1 is LGHNA and CDR2 YNFKEQ. The CDR3 nucleotides read TGTGCCAGCAGCCAAGCCCTGATTGAGGAGGGAAGTAGTGGAAACACCATATATTTT. Its protein product is CASSQALIEEGSSGNTIYF.